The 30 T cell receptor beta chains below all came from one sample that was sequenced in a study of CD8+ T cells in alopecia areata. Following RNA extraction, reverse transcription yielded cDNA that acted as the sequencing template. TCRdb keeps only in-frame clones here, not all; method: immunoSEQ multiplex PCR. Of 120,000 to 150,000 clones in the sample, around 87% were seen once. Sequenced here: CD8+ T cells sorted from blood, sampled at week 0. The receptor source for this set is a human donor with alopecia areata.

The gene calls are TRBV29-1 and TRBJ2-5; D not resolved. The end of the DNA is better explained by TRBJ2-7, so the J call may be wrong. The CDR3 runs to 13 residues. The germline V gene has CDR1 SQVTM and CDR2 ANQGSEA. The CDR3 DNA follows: TGCAGCGTTGTCTCGGCTCATACCTACGAGCAGTACTTC. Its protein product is CSVVSAHTYEQYF.

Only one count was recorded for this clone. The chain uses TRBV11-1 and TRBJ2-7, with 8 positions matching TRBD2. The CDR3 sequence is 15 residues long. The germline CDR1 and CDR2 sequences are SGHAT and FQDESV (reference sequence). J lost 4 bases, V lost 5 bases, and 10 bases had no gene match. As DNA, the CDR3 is TGTGCCAGCAGCCCAACTAGCGGAAAAAGTTACGAGCAGTACTTC. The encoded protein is CASSPTSGKSYEQYF.

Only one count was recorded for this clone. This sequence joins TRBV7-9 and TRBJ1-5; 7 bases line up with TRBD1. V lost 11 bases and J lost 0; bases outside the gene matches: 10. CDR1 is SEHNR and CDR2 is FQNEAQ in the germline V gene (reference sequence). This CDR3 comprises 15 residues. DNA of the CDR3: TGTGCCTCGGCAGGGGGAGTGTATAGCAATCAGCCCCAGCATTTT. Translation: CASAGGVYSNQPQHF.

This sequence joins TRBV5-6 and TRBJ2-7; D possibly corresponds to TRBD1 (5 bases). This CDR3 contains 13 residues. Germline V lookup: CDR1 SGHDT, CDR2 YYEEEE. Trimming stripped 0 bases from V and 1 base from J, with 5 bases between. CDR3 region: CASSLEGSYEQYF. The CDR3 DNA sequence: TGTGCCAGCAGCTTGGAGGGGTCCTACGAGCAGTACTTC.

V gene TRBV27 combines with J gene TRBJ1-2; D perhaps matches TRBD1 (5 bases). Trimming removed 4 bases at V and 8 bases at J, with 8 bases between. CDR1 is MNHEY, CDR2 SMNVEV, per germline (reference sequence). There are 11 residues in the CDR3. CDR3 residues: CASSSGSGYTF. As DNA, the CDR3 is TGTGCCAGCAGTTCAGGGAGCGGCTACACCTTC.

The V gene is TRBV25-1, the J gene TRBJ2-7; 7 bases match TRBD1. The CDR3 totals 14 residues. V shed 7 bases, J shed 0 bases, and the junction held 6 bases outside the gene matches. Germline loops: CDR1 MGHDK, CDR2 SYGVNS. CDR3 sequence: CASTGTASSYEQYF. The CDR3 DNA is TGTGCCAGCACGGGGACAGCCTCCTCCTACGAGCAGTACTTC.

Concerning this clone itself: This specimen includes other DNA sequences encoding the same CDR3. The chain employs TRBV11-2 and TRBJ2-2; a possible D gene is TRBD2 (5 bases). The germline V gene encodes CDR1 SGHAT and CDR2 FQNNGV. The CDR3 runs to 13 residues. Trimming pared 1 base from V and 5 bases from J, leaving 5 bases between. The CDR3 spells CASSLGGTGELFF. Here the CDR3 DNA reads TGTGCCAGCAGCTTAGGAGGGACCGGGGAGCTGTTTTTT.

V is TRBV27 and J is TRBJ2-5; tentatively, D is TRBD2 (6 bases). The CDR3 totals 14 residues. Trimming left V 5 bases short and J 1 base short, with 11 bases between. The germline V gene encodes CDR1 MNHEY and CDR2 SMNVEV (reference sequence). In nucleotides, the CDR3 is TGTGCCAGCAGTCCCCCGGGAGCCCAAGAGACCCAGTACTTC. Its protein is CASSPPGAQETQYF.

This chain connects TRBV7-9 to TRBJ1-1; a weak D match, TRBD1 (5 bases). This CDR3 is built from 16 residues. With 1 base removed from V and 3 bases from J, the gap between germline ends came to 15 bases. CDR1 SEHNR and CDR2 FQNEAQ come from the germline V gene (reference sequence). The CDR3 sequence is CASSLEVREGDTEAFF. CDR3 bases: TGTGCCAGCAGCTTAGAGGTCAGGGAAGGGGACACTGAAGCTTTCTTT.

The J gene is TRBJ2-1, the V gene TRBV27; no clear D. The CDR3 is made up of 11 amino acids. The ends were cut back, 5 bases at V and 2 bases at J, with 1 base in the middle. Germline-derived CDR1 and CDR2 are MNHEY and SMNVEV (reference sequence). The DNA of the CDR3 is TGTGCCAGCAGTGCCTACAATGAGCAGTTCTTC. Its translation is CASSAYNEQFF.

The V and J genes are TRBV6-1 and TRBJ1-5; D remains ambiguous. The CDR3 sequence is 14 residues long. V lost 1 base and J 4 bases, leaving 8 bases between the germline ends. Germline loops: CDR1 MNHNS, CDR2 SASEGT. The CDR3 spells CASSEDGSNQPQHF. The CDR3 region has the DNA TGTGCCAGCAGTGAAGATGGCAGTAATCAGCCCCAGCATTTT.

The CDR3 sequence is CSVELADYNEQFF. CDR3 DNA sequence: TGCAGCGTTGAACTAGCGGATTACAATGAGCAGTTCTTC. V usage is TRBV29-1 and J usage is TRBJ2-1; 7 bases match TRBD2. Germline CDR1 reads SQVTM; CDR2 reads ANQGSEA. Trimming took 2 bases from V and 4 from J; bases not matched to a gene: 2. CDR3 length equals 13 residues.

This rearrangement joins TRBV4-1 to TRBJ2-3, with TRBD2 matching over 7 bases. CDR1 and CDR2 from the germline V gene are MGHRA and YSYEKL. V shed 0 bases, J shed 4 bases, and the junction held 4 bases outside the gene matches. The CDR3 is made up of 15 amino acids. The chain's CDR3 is CASSQERTRADTQYF. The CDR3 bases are TGCGCCAGCAGCCAAGAGCGGACTAGGGCAGATACGCAGTATTTT.

CDR3 amino acids: CANLGGPSGELFF. The CDR3 nucleotides read TGTGCCAACCTTGGGGGTCCTTCCGGGGAGCTGTTTTTT. This chain uses TRBV7-9 with TRBJ2-2, with D tentatively TRBD1 or TRBD2 (5 bases each). The CDR3 sequence is 13 residues long. Germline values: CDR1 SEHNR, CDR2 FQNEAQ (reference sequence). Trimming stripped 10 bases from V and 6 bases from J, with 15 bases between. Supplemented by reference TRBV7-9 and TRBJ2-2, the full variable domain reads DTGVSQNPRHKITKRGQNVTFRCDPISEHNRLYWYRQTLGQGPEFLTYFQNEAQLEKSRLLSDRFSAERPKGSFSTLEIQRTEQGDSAMYLCANLGGPSGELFFGEGSRLTVL.

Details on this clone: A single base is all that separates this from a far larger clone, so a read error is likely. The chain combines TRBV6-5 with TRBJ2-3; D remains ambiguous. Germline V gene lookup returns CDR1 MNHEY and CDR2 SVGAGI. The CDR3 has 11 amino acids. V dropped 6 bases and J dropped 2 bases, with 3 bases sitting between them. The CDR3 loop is CASSHTDTQYF. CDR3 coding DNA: TGTGCCAGCAGCCACACAGATACGCAGTATTTT.

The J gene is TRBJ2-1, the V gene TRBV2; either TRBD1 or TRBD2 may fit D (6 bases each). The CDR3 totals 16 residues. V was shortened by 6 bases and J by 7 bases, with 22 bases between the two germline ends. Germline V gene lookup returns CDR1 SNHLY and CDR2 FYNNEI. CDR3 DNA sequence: TGTGCCAGCAGCAACATAAGAGGGGGGAGGTGGAATGAGCAGTTCTTC. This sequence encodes CASSNIRGGRWNEQFF.

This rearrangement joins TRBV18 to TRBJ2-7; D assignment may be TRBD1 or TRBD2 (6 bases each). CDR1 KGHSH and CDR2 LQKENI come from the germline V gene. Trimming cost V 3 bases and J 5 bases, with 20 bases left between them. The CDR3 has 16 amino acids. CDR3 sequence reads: CASSPQGSSGWDEQYF. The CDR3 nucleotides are TGTGCCAGCTCACCTCAGGGGAGTAGCGGCTGGGACGAGCAGTACTTC.

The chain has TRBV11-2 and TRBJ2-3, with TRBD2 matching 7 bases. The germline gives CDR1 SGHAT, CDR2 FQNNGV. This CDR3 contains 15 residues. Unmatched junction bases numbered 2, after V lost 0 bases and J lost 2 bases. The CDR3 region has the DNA TGTGCCAGCAGCTTAGAGGGACTACTCACAGATACGCAGTATTTT. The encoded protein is CASSLEGLLTDTQYF.

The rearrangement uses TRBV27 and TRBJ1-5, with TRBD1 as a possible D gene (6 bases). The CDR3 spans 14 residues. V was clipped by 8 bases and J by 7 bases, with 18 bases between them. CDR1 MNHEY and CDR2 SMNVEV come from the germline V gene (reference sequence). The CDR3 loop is CASSWGGLGQPQHF. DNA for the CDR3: TGTGCCAGCTCCTGGGGGGGGCTGGGACAGCCCCAGCATTTT.

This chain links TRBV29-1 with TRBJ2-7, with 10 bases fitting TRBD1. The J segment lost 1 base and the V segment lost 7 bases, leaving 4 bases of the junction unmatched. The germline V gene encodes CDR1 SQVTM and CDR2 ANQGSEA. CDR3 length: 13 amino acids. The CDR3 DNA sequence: TGCAGCGCTAGGACAGGGGGTTCCTACGAGCAGTACTTC. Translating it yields CSARTGGSYEQYF.

The CDR3 protein is CASSYGVVGNQPQHF. CDR3 sequence (DNA): TGTGCCAGCAGTTACGGGGTCGTTGGCAATCAGCCCCAGCATTTT. This rearrangement joins TRBV6-6 to TRBJ1-5; D not certain. The V gene's germline CDR1 is MNHNY and CDR2 SVGAGI (reference sequence). The CDR3 extends over 15 amino acids. Trimming took 2 bases from V and 2 from J, leaving 10 bases between them.

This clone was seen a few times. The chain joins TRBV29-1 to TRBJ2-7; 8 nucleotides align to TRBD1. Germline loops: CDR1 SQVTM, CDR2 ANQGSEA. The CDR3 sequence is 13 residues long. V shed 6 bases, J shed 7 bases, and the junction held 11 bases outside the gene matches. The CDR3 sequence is CSVQRTGSTEQYF. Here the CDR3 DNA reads TGCAGCGTCCAACGGACAGGGAGTACGGAGCAGTACTTC.

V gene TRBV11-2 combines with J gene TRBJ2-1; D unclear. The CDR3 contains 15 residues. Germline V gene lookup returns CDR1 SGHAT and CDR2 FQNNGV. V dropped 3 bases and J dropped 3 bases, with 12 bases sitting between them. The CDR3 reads CASSFGYGVYNEQFF. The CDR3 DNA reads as TGTGCCAGCAGCTTTGGTTATGGGGTCTACAATGAGCAGTTCTTC. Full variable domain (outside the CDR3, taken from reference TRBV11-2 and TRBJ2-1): EAGVAQSPRYKIIEKRQSVAFWCNPISGHATLYWYQQILGQGPKLLIQFQNNGVVDDSQLPKDRFSAERLKGVDSTLKIQPAKLEDSAVYLCASSFGYGVYNEQFFGPGTRLTVL.

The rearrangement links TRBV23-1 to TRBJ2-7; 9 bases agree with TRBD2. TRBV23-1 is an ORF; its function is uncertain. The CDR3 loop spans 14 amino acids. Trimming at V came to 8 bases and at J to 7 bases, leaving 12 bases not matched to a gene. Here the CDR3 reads CASLKWREGREQYF. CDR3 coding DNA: TGCGCCAGCCTAAAATGGCGGGAGGGCCGGGAGCAGTACTTC.

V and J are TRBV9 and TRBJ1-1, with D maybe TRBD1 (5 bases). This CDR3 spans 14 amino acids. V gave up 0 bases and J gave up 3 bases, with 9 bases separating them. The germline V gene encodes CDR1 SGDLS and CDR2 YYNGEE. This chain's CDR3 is CASSVAGQHTEAFF. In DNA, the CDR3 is TGTGCCAGCAGCGTAGCCGGACAACACACTGAAGCTTTCTTT.

The CDR3 sequence is CASSVNSGNTEAFF. The CDR3 DNA sequence: TGTGCCAGCAGCGTTAACTCAGGGAACACTGAAGCTTTCTTT. The rearrangement uses TRBV9 and TRBJ1-1; D is unresolved. V gave up 2 bases and J gave up 1 base, with 9 bases separating them. From germline, CDR1 is SGDLS and CDR2 YYNGEE. The CDR3 spans 14 residues. Supplemented by reference TRBV9 and TRBJ1-1, the full variable domain reads DSGVTQTPKHLITATGQRVTLRCSPRSGDLSVYWYQQSLDQGLQFLIQYYNGEERAKGNILERFSAQQFPDLHSELNLSSLELGDSALYFCASSVNSGNTEAFFGQGTRLTVV.

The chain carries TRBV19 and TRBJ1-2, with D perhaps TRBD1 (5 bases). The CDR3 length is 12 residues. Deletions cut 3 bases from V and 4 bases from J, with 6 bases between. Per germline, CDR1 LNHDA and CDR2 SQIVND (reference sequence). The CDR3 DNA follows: TGTGCCAGTAGTATCCAGGGCTATGGCTACACCTTC. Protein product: CASSIQGYGYTF.

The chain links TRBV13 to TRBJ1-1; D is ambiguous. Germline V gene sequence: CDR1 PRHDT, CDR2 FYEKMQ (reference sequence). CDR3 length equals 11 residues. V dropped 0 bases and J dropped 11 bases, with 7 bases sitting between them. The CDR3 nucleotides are TGTGCCAGCAGCTTAGGCGGTGAGGCTTTCTTT. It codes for CASSLGGEAFF. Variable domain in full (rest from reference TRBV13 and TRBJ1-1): AAGVIQSPRHLIKEKRETATLKCYPIPRHDTVYWYQQGPGQDPQFLISFYEKMQSDKGSIPDRFSAQQFSDYHSELNMSSLELGDSALYFCASSLGGEAFFGQGTRLTVV.

CDR3 loop: CASSLPLAGSKDEQFF. The DNA for the CDR3 is TGCGCCAGCAGCCTACCACTAGCGGGGTCGAAGGACGAGCAGTTCTTC. The chain joins TRBV5-1 to TRBJ2-1; 10 bases line up with TRBD2. The J segment lost 10 bases and the V segment lost 4 bases, leaving 14 bases of the junction unmatched. The CDR3 totals 16 residues. The germline gives CDR1 SGHRS, CDR2 YFSETQ.

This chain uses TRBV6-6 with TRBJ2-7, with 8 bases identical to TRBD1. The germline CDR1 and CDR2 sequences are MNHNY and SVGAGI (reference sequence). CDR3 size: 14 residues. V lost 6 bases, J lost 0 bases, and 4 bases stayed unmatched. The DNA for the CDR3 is TGTGCCAGCAGCCCCCAGGGGGCCTCCTACGAGCAGTACTTC. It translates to CASSPQGASYEQYF.